These T cell receptor beta chains were read from a single sample in a study of vaccination and CD4 T cells after COVID-19. No antigen has been identified for these receptors. TCRdb reprocessed the PCR reads with MiXCR, giving one entry per CDR3 protein. The sample carries 10,000 to 13,000 distinct CDR3 sequences, about 54% recorded once. The source material was CD4+ T cells from blood, cultured in vitro. All receptors derive from a human donor who had recovered from COVID-19. Both conserved end residues are part of each CDR3. Fields, in order: V gene, clone size, J gene, D gene, CDR3 DNA, CDR3 protein. D genes are given only for firm matches. Expanded clones are given a class, and other clones once, few, many or no size at all.

>TRBV7-2|NA|TRBJ1-3|NA
TGTGCCAGCAGCACCCCCCCGGACACCATATATTTT
CASSTPPDTIYF
>TRBV7-9|NA|TRBJ1-2|NA
TGTGCCAGCAGCTTAGGGGGGGGGAGCTATGGCTACACCTTC
CASSLGGGSYGYTF
>TRBV20-1|few|TRBJ2-3|NA
TGCAGTGCTAGAGAGGACCTCCGACGCACAGATACGCAGTATTTT
CSAREDLRRTDTQYF
>TRBV27|NA|TRBJ2-5|NA
TGTGCCAGCAGTTTAAGGGGTATAGGGGGTTCTGGAGTTCAAGAGACCCAGTACTTC
CASSLRGIGGSGVQETQYF
>TRBV5-1|NA|TRBJ2-5|NA
TGCGCCAGCAGCCAAGGGGTCGGGAGATACGCCCTAGAGACCCAGTACTTC
CASSQGVGRYALETQYF
>TRBV20-1|few|TRBJ2-5|NA
TGCAGTGCTAGGGGCGGACAAGAGACCCAGTACTTC
CSARGGQETQYF
>TRBV4-3|NA|TRBJ2-3|NA
TGCGCCAGCAGCCAAGCACGGAGCACAGATACGCAGTATTTT
CASSQARSTDTQYF
>TRBV6-1|NA|TRBJ2-1|NA
TGTGCCAGCAGTGAACAGGGGCCCTCCTACAATGAGCAGTTCTTC
CASSEQGPSYNEQFF
>TRBV6-1|NA|TRBJ1-2|TRBD1
TGTGCCAGCAGCCCGACAGGGGCAGGGGGCTACACCTTC
CASSPTGAGGYTF
>TRBV27|NA|TRBJ2-5|NA
TGTGCCAGCAGTTTATCTGCGGGGTGGGCGGCTCAAGGGGCCCAGTACTTC
CASSLSAGWAAQGAQYF
>TRBV11-2|NA|TRBJ2-7|NA
TGTGCCAGCAGCCAAGGACGGACTACCTACGAGCAGTACTTC
CASSQGRTTYEQYF
>TRBV20-1|few|TRBJ2-7|TRBD2
TGCAGTGCTAGCGGAAAGGGCGGGGGATCCTACGAGCAGTACTTC
CSASGKGGGSYEQYF
>TRBV7-2|few|TRBJ2-5|NA
TGTGCCAGCAGCTTACAGCAGGGTGAAGAGACCCAGTACTTC
CASSLQQGEETQYF
>TRBV20-1|NA|TRBJ2-3|TRBD2
TGCAGTGCTAGAGATGGGCGGGAGTCGACAGATACGCAGTATTTT
CSARDGRESTDTQYF
>TRBV10-2|once|TRBJ2-7|TRBD2
TGCGCCAGCAGTGGGACTAGGTTTGAGCAGTACTTC
CASSGTRFEQYF
>TRBV10-3|few|TRBJ1-5|TRBD1
TGTGCCATCAGTACAGGGACAGGGACAAACAATCAGCCCCAGCATTTT
CAISTGTGTNNQPQHF
>TRBV2|NA|TRBJ2-7|NA
TGTGCCAGCCTATGGCAGGGGTCCTACGAGCAGTACTTC
CASLWQGSYEQYF
>TRBV7-2|NA|TRBJ2-1|NA
TGTGCCAGCAGCCTAGGAAGGGCTCCGACCGCCTACAATGAGCAGTTCTTC
CASSLGRAPTAYNEQFF
>TRBV9|once|TRBJ2-6|NA
TGTGCCAGCAGCGCATCAACCGGGGCCAACGTCCTGACTTTC
CASSASTGANVLTF
>TRBV28|NA|TRBJ2-7|NA
TGTGCCAGCAGTTTACCCGCTGGCTCCTACGAGCAGTACTTC
CASSLPAGSYEQYF
>TRBV5-4|NA|TRBJ1-1|NA
TGTGCCAGCAGCTTGGACCCCATAGACACTGAAGCTTTCTTT
CASSLDPIDTEAFF
>TRBV6-5|once|TRBJ2-7|TRBD2
TGTGCCAGCAGTTACGGGCTAGCGGGAGGTAGTCGGAGGAACGAGCAGTACTTC
CASSYGLAGGSRRNEQYF
>TRBV2|NA|TRBJ1-2|TRBD1
TGTGCCAGCACCGGAACTGGACAGGGATCAGGTGGCTACACCTTC
CASTGTGQGSGGYTF
>TRBV30|NA|TRBJ1-5|NA
TGTGCGGCAGGGTACGAACAGCCCCAGCATTTT
CAAGYEQPQHF
>TRBV7-8|few|TRBJ1-1|TRBD1
TGTGCCAGCAGCTTCGCAGGGGGCACTGAAGCTTTCTTT
CASSFAGGTEAFF
>TRBV6-1|NA|TRBJ2-3|NA
TGTGCCAGCAGGGCGCTAGCGTCAGATACGCAGTATTTT
CASRALASDTQYF
>TRBV2|NA|TRBJ2-2|NA
TGTGCCAGCAGTCCACTACTGGGGAACACCGGGGAGCTGTTTTTT
CASSPLLGNTGELFF
>TRBV6-2/TRBV6-3|NA|TRBJ2-3|NA
TGTGCCACCACGCGGCCGTCTTACACAGATACGCAGTATTTT
CATTRPSYTDTQYF
>TRBV20-1|NA|TRBJ1-2|NA
TGCAGTGCTAATCCCAATCTAGGCGGCTACACCTTC
CSANPNLGGYTF
>TRBV2|NA|TRBJ1-2|NA
TGTGCCAGCAGTGAGCCAGGGGTGTATGGCTACACCTTC
CASSEPGVYGYTF
>TRBV19|few|TRBJ2-7|NA
TGTGCCAGTAGTATCCTGTTTGGAGGCTACGAGCAGTACTTC
CASSILFGGYEQYF
>TRBV5-4|medium-sized|TRBJ2-3|NA
TGTGCCAGCAGCTTGGCTAGCACAGATACGCAGTATTTT
CASSLASTDTQYF
>TRBV11-3|NA|TRBJ2-7|NA
TGTGCCAGGGCGGACAGTCCCTACGAGCAGTACTTC
CARADSPYEQYF
>TRBV19|NA|TRBJ2-1|NA
TGTGCCAGTAGGCAAATCCGGGATGGCTACAATGAGCAGTTCTTC
CASRQIRDGYNEQFF
>TRBV6-5|NA|TRBJ1-6|NA
TGTGCCAGCAGTTCCACCCACAGCGTGGGTTCACCCCTCCACTTT
CASSSTHSVGSPLHF
>TRBV10-3|NA|TRBJ1-6|TRBD1
TGTGCCATCAGTGAGCCGAACAGGGGTAATTCACCCCTCCACTTT
CAISEPNRGNSPLHF
>TRBV18|NA|TRBJ2-1|TRBD1
TGTGCCAGCTCACGATCGACAGGGTCCGGGGATGAGCAGTTCTTC
CASSRSTGSGDEQFF
>TRBV20-1|once|TRBJ2-5|NA
TGCAGTGCTAGTCTTCGCCCCATCAAAGAGACCCAGTACTTC
CSASLRPIKETQYF
>TRBV20-1|NA|TRBJ2-1|NA
TGCAGTGCTAGAGGGGGACGGAGCTCCTACAATGAGCAGTTCTTC
CSARGGRSSYNEQFF
>TRBV10-3|NA|TRBJ1-6|NA
TGTGCCATCAGTGAGTCAGGGGACTCACCCCTCCACTTT
CAISESGDSPLHF
>TRBV5-6|NA|TRBJ2-7|NA
TGTGCCAGCAGCTTGGAACTAGCTGCGGCCTACGAGCAGTACTTC
CASSLELAAAYEQYF
>TRBV18|NA|TRBJ1-5|NA
TGTGCCAGCTCACCAAGACGGGATAGCAATCAGCCCCAGCATTTT
CASSPRRDSNQPQHF
>TRBV7-7|medium-sized|TRBJ2-1|NA
TGTGCCAGCAGCTTAGGGCCGAATAGTGACAATGAGCAGTTCTTC
CASSLGPNSDNEQFF
>TRBV20-1|NA|TRBJ2-3|NA
TGCAGTGCTAGAAGGGACTCCCACACAGATACGCAGTATTTT
CSARRDSHTDTQYF
>TRBV6-1|NA|TRBJ1-6|NA
TGTGCCAGCAGTCGGGACGGATATAATTCACCCCTCCACTTT
CASSRDGYNSPLHF
>TRBV7-9|few|TRBJ1-5|TRBD1
TGTGCCAGCAGCTTAGGGGCAGGGGGCCTGGGCAATCAGCCCCAGCATTTT
CASSLGAGGLGNQPQHF
>TRBV15|NA|TRBJ1-5|NA
TGTGCCACCAGCATGGAGAGCAATCAGCCCCAGCATTTT
CATSMESNQPQHF
>TRBV24-1|NA|TRBJ2-2|NA
TGTGCCACCAGTGCGACTAGTCCGAACACCGGGGAGCTGTTTTTT
CATSATSPNTGELFF
>TRBV7-9|NA|TRBJ2-5|NA
TGTGCCAGCAGCCAAGGGACTTCTGGGGAAGAGTACTTC
CASSQGTSGEEYF
>TRBV5-1|NA|TRBJ2-2|NA
TGCGCCAGCAGCTTGGCGAAGCGGGTCGGCGGGGAGCTGTTTTTT
CASSLAKRVGGELFF
>TRBV12-3/TRBV12-4|NA|TRBJ1-2|NA
TGTGCCAGCGCTGCTTCTAACTATGGCTACACCTTC
CASAASNYGYTF
>TRBV28|NA|TRBJ1-1|NA
TGTGCCAGCAGTTTGCGGGCAGCTGAAGCTTTCTTT
CASSLRAAEAFF
>TRBV19|NA|TRBJ2-1|NA
TGTGCCAGTAGTACGATTGACCCTGCGGCCCTCAATGAGCAGTTCTTC
CASSTIDPAALNEQFF
>TRBV6-5|few|TRBJ2-7|NA
TGTGCCAGCAGTTACTCGGGAGACAGGTGGAGCTACGAGCAGTACTTC
CASSYSGDRWSYEQYF